This T cell receptor (beta chain) derives from a study of cytomegalovirus exposure and HLA in healthy donors. Overall study findings and caveats: Researchers left out some V segments, among them TRBV6-2 and TRBV6-3, as indistinguishable.

With regard to this clone: Its specificity is not known.

CDR3 length equals 17 residues. Deletions cut 4 bases from V and 0 bases from J, with 13 bases between. Germline CDR1 reads SGHTA; CDR2 reads FQGNSA. Researchers ran the PCR with 60 Vbeta and 13 Jbeta primers. Profiled with immunoSEQ multiplex PCR; TCRdb holds only in-frame clones, not every one. This table holds about 120,000 clones, around 62% found once. This rearrangement joins TRBV7-2 to TRBJ2-6, with D hard to call. This clonotype was sampled from a woman aged 40 to 55 in good health and CMV-seropositive. The material sequenced was PBMCs. The CDR3 DNA is TGTGCCAGCAGCTCCCGCGCGTCGGGCTCTGGGGCCAACGTCCTGACTTTC. Its protein product is CASSSRASGSGANVLTF.